This entry describes one T cell receptor (beta chain). The CDR3 runs 16 residues. Germline V CDR1 and CDR2: MGHDK, SYGVNS. Germline trimming cut 2 bases from V and 7 bases from J; bases unmatched to any gene: 12. The record originates from a study of blood T cell repertoires in COVID-19. Study information: The United States, Italy and Spain were the sources of the acute and convalescent COVID-19 samples.

Source study methods: How many nucleated cells were present was estimated from reference gene primer amplification. Libraries were prepared by immunoSEQ multiplex PCR; TCRdb keeps only in-frame clonotypes and omits some of them. V, J and clone size are those of that table, while D and trimming were read from the DNA. The table has about 140,000 clones, 81% seen once. The sequenced material came from peripheral blood. The source of this sequence is a woman aged 60-70 years with active or convalescent COVID-19. The rearrangement links TRBV25-1 to TRBJ1-2; 8 bases map to TRBD1. The CDR3 DNA reads TGTGCCAGCAGTGAAACCTTGGACAGGGCGGGGACTGGCTACACCTTC. Amino acid sequence: CASSETLDRAGTGYTF.